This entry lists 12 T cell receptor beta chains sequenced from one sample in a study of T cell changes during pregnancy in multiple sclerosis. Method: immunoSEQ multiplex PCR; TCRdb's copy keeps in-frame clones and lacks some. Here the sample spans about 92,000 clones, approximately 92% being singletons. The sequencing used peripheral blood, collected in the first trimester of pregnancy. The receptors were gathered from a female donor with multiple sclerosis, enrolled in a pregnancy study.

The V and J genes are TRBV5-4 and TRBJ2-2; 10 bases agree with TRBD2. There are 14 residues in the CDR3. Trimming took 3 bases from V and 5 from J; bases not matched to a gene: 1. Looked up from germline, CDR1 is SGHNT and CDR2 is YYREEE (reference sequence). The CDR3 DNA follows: TGTGCCAGCAGCTCACTAGCGGGGACCGGGGAGCTGTTTTTT. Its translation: CASSSLAGTGELFF.

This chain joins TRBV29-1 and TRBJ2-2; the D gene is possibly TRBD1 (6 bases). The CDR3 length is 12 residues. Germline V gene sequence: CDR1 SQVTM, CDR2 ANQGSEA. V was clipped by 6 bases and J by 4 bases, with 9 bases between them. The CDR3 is CSVQGLTGELFF. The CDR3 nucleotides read TGCAGCGTGCAGGGGCTCACCGGGGAGCTGTTTTTT.

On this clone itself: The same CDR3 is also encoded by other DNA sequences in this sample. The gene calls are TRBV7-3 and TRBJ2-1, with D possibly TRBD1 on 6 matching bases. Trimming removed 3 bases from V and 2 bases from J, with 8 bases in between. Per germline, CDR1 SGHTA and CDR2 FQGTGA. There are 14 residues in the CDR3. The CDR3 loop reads CASSLSGAYNEQFF. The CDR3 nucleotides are TGTGCCAGCAGCTTGTCAGGGGCCTACAATGAGCAGTTCTTC.

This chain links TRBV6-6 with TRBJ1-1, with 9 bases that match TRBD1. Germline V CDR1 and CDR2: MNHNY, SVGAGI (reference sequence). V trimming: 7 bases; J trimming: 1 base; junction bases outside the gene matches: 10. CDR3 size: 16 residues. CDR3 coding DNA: TGTGCCAGCATTCACCGGGACAGGGTACCGAACACTGAAGCTTTCTTT. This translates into CASIHRDRVPNTEAFF.

CDR3 in amino acids: CASSEPYAREQFF. CDR3 DNA sequence: TGTGCCAGCAGTGAACCGTATGCGCGGGAGCAGTTCTTC. The genes are TRBV6-1 and TRBJ2-1, with D hard to call. This CDR3 spans 13 amino acids. V lost 2 bases to trimming and J lost 10 bases, with 12 bases between them. In germline, CDR1 is MNHNS, CDR2 SASEGT.

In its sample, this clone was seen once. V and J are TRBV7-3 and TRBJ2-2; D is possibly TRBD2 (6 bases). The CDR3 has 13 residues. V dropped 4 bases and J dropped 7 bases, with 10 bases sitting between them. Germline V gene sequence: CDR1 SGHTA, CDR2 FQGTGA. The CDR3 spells CASSWGDGGELFF. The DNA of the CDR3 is TGTGCCAGCAGCTGGGGGGATGGCGGGGAGCTGTTTTTT.

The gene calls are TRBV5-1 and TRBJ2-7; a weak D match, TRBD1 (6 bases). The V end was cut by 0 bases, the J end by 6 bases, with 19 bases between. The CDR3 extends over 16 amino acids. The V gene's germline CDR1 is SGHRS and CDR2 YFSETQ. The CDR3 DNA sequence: TGCGCCAGCAGCTTGGAGGGGGTGGCAGGGTCTAGCGAGCAGTACTTC. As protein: CASSLEGVAGSSEQYF.

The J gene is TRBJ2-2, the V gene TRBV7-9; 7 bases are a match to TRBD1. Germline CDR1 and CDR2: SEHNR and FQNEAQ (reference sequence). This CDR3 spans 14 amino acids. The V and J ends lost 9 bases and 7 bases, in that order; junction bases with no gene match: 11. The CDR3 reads CAREWTQGIGELFF. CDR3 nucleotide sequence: TGTGCCAGGGAGTGGACACAGGGGATCGGGGAGCTGTTTTTT.

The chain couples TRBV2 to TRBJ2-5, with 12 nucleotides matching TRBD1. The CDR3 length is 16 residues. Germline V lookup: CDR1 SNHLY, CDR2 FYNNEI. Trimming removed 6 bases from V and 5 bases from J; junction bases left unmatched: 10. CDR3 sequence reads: CASSPGTGGLGETQYF. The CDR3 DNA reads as TGTGCCAGCAGCCCTGGGACAGGGGGCTTGGGGGAGACCCAGTACTTC.

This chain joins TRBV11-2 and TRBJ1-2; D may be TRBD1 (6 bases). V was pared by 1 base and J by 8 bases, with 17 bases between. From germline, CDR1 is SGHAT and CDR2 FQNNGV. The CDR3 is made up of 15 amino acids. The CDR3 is CASSLGGQAMGGYTF. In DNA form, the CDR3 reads TGTGCCAGCAGCTTAGGGGGGCAGGCGATGGGAGGCTACACCTTC.

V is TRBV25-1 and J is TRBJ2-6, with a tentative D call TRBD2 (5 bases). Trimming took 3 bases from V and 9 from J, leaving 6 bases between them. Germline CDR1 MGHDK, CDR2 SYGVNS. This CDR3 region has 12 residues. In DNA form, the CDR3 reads TGTGCCAGCAGTGACGGAGGCAACGTCCTGACTTTC. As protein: CASSDGGNVLTF.

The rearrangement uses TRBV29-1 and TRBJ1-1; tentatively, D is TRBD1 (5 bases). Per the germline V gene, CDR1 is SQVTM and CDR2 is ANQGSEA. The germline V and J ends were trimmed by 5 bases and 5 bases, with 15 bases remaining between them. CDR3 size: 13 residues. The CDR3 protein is CSVWKGLGTEAFF. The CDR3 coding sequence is TGCAGCGTTTGGAAGGGGCTGGGAACTGAAGCTTTCTTT.